This TCR beta chain emerged from a study of Graves' ophthalmopathy and Graves' hyperthyroidism (dated by TCRdb to the late 2010s). Context from the whole study: A patient counted as having stable hyperthyroidism if there was no progression to ophthalmopathy within 18 months of follow-up. The study used TCR beta repertoire signatures to distinguish Graves' ophthalmopathy from Graves' hyperthyroidism and to predict progression to ophthalmopathy. In total, around 140 blood samples were TCR-sequenced: approximately 42 ophthalmopathy, around 75 hyperthyroidism and some 17 hyperthyroidism-to-ophthalmopathy patients. To explore V-J signatures distinguishing ophthalmopathy from hyperthyroidism, a discovery set of approximately 100 patients (43 ophthalmopathy, 55 to 60 stable hyperthyroidism) was enrolled. An independent validation cohort comprised some 19 hyperthyroidism patients and roughly 15 patients who later progressed from hyperthyroidism to ophthalmopathy. T-cell repertoires of thyroid tissue and blood were compared in more than 5 hyperthyroidism patients. After sampling, hyperthyroidism patients received methimazole starting at 30 mg daily, and ophthalmopathy patients received high-dose intravenous methylprednisolone. Here is what the overall study found, with its caveats: Sample size was not predetermined statistically, and investigators were not blinded to group allocation. Most expanded thyroid clonotypes with frequency above 0.001 were also detected in blood, suggesting blood repertoires may reflect the thyroid immune response. In validation, the model predicted ophthalmopathy progression with about 70% sensitivity and approximately 75% specificity; eleven to twelve predicted patients were CT-confirmed with GO in a median of around 6 months. In cross-validation, the 13-signature model distinguished ophthalmopathy from stable hyperthyroidism with approximately 90% sensitivity and over 81% specificity, while in the test set the corresponding values were 80% and 75%.

For repertoire sequencing, TCR beta CDR3 regions were amplified from RNA transcripts. HTBI primers and the Qiagen OneStep RT-PCR kit were used in a first-round RT-PCR, which was followed by a second-round multiplex PCR, size selection and purification. The libraries underwent paired-end sequencing with 100 bp reads on an Illumina HiSeq2000. Concerning the study's data processing: SOAPnuke was used to process the reads, throwing out any read that had adapters, had uncalled bases, had a mean Phred below 15, or lacked an exact constant-primer or identifier match. High-quality paired reads were merged with COPE v1.2.5. Each unique nucleotide sequence was defined as a clonotype, and clonotypes were aligned to IMGT TRB V, D and J references with MiTCR v1.1. The analysis was limited to V-J combinations with a frequency above 0.0001, which together covered approximately 99% of repertoires. For each V-J combination, a TCR clonal expansion and chaos score was defined as the ratio of F50 clonal expansion to chaos observed in the TCRdist matrix. Welch's t-statistics and random forest were used to narrow the features down to approximately 13 V-J combinations, which were then fed into a naive Bayes classifier. The Morisita-Horn index was used to measure how similar the thyroid and blood repertoires were. TCRdb passed the public sequencing reads through fastp at Q25 and MiXCR, retaining productive beta sequences. CDR3 protein sequences are deduplicated, and each keeps its most common genes and DNA. These V and J calls are TCRdb output, not the study's own analysis. The sample table lists around 1,200,000 distinct CDR3 sequences, 36% of them with a count of one. Jointly, the top ten make up around 10% of the sample.

V drops 4 bases and J drops 7 bases, leaving 8 bases in between. The cysteine opens and the phenylalanine closes a CDR3 of 12 amino acids. CDR3 DNA is the only sequence kept; it has 36 bases, read in frame from the first base. From a lookup of the germline V gene, CDR1 and CDR2 are SGHRS and YFSETQ. This clonotype was counted between two and nine times. It lacks a known antigen. There are no base qualities to consult, and no much larger clone falls within one base. Hyperthyroidism patients were newly diagnosed, were aged 18 to 65 years, and had a disease duration under 2 months. Patients were excluded if they had other autoimmune diseases, uncontrolled infections, pregnancy or lactation. Diagnosis was based on clinical symptoms, serum thyroxine, TRAb, thyroid ultrasound and orbital computed tomography. Trizol reagent was used to extract the total RNA, and its quality was then checked on an Agilent 2100 Bioanalyzer.

Sequenced material: peripheral blood or thyroid tissue (not recorded which). This clonotype was obtained from an adult man with Graves' hyperthyroidism. Recombination linked TRBV5-1 to TRBJ2-2, and possibly TRBD2, on 6 matching bases. CDR3 loop: CASSGGLGELFF. At the DNA level, the sequence is TGCGCCAGCAGCGGAGGGCTCGGGGAGCTGTTTTTT.